Here is one T cell receptor beta chain with its context. Its antigen is unknown. No much larger clonotype is one base removed from it; base qualities were not supplied. TCR CDR3 regions were amplified from genomic DNA by multiplex PCR using the deep immunoSEQ assay. Extracted genomic DNA from each cell subset was spread evenly across all wells of several immunoSEQ 96-well plates, with each plate serving as a replicate. For sorted subsets, each replicate PCR was loaded with about 0.2 ug genomic DNA, equivalent to 30,000 or so T cell genomes. Purified libraries were quantified with a Qubit 3.0 fluorometer, sized on a Bioanalyzer 2100, and re-quantified with the KAPA Library Quantification kit. Every immunoSEQ 96-well plate was sequenced on a separate single-read 150-cycle Illumina NextSeq 550 flow cell. Processing in the source paper ran as follows. Because the immunoSEQ output held only junctional sequences and lacked quality scores, the filtering could not match the filtering applied to full-length reads. Sequences were annotated with PyIR, a Python wrapper for IgBLAST v1.9, and V/J genes and CDR3 were assigned using IMGT germline references. Reads with weak V/J assignments (E-value above 1e-6), missing CDR3, stop codons, out-of-frame junctions, or ambiguous translated residues were removed. V3J clonotypes were defined as sequences sharing an identical inferred V gene, J gene, and CDR3 amino acid sequence. The percentage overlap between two repertoires was calculated by dividing the number of shared unique clonotypes by the size of the smaller repertoire. Richness of each repertoire was evaluated using RTK rarefaction, the Chao1 estimator, and Recon v2.1 estimates of unobserved clonotypes. Generation probabilities were computed with OLGA for all TCRbeta clonotypes obtained by the gDNA method from several donors. The table comes from immuneACCESS by way of TCRdb, which keeps in-frame sequences with V and J called. Part of the clones is missing from these tables; in studies checked, under half for an unresolved V gene and the rest for unknown reasons. V, J and clone size reflect that table, while D and trimming were determined from the DNA. The sample has over a million clones on record, roughly 95% of them singletons. The ten largest clones represent 1.2% of the sample.

Healthy HIV-negative adults with no recently reported acute infections or vaccinations were included as donors. Only Caucasian adults living in Nashville, Tennessee, USA were represented among the donors. CD4+ T cells were enriched by magnetic negative selection, after which naive cells were positively selected on CD45RA and the negative fraction was taken as the memory subset. Blood was obtained by leukapheresis, after which PBMCs were separated by Ficoll-Histopaque density gradient centrifugation and cryopreserved in liquid nitrogen vapor phase. Analytical flow cytometry was used to check the purity and quantity of each magnetically sorted T cell population. Each sorted fraction had its genomic DNA isolated and then quantified by UV absorbance on a Nanodrop 2000c. Including cysteine and phenylalanine, the CDR3 has 16 amino acids. This entry keeps only the CDR3 DNA: 48 bases, framed from base 1. The V end loses 1 base and the J end loses 4 bases, and a stretch of 17 bases separates them. Looking up the germline V gene (reference sequence) yields CDR1 SEHNR and CDR2 FQNEAQ.

This sample is drawn from a study of shared clonotypes between healthy human individuals (dated by TCRdb to about 2020). General notes on the study: The cohort included a few men and a couple of women between 18 and 49 years of age. To increase sequencing depth and limit assay-specific biases, TCR repertoire library preparation and sequencing were carried out by different laboratories using diverse techniques. Leukapheresis yielded between about 0.9 and 8.9 billion PBMCs per donor. Blood TCR repertoires of five healthy adults were deeply sequenced to estimate repertoire size and the extent of clonotype sharing between individuals. For each donor, CD4 naive and CD4 memory were each given three plates, CD8 naive was given two plates, and CD8 memory was given one plate. The investigation overall reported the following: Larger estimated clonotype richness was generally found for naive subsets than for memory subsets. Clonotypes shared by all four sorted-subset donors showed higher generation probabilities than non-shared clonotypes. Because the study included only a small number of donors, the genetic and exposure-history diversity represented was limited. Even with the large sequencing depth, rarefaction of the sorted-subset datasets indicated that sequencing was incomplete. Based on pairwise subsampling, the degree of clonotype sharing among donors was expected to be affected by sequencing depth. Sharing across a few donors was observed for about 5% of naive CD4, 3% to 3.5% of naive CD8, about 2.3% of memory CD4, and around 0.42% of memory CD8 clonotypes. Sampling was restricted to blood, and TCR repertoires in tissue are likely to differ from TCR repertoires in blood.

The sequence was obtained from a man aged 25-40 years in good health. Sample: naive CD4+ T cells sorted from blood. In light of the paper, this sample's cell subset or site label describes: CD45RA+ positively selected. The V and J genes are TRBV7-9 and TRBJ2-7; the D gene could be either TRBD1 or TRBD2, each agreeing at 6 bases. The base sequence is TGTGCCAGCAGCTTAGGAGGGGGGAGGATTAATTACGAGCAGTACTTC. It translates as CASSLGGGRINYEQYF. The CDR3, completed at both ends by the reference TRBV7-9 and TRBJ2-7 genes, gives the full variable domain DTGVSQNPRHKITKRGQNVTFRCDPISEHNRLYWYRQTLGQGPEFLTYFQNEAQLEKSRLLSDRFSAERPKGSFSTLEIQRTEQGDSAMYLCASSLGGGRINYEQYFGPGTRLTVT.